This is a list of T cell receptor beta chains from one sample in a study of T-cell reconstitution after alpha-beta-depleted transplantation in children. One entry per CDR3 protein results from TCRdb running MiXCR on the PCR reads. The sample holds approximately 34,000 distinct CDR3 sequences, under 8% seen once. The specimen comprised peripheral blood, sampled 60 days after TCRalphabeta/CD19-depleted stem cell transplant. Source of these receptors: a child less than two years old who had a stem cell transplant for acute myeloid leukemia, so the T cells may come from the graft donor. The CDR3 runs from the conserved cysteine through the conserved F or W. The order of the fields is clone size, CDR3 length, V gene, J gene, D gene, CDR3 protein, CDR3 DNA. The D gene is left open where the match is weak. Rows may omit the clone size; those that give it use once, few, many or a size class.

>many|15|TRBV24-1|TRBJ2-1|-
CATSDFGDSLNEQFF
TGTGCCACCAGTGATTTTGGGGACTCTCTCAATGAGCAGTTCTTC
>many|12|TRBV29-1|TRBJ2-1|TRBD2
CSFERGGQKMIF
TGCAGCTTCGAGCGGGGGGGCCAAAAAATGATCTTC
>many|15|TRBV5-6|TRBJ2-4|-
CASSPSGGAKNIQYF
TGCGCCAGCAGCCCTTCTGGGGGGGCCAAAAACATTCAGTACTTC
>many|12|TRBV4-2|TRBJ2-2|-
CASSPSTGELFF
TGTGCCAGCAGCCCGAGCACCGGGGAGCTGTTTTTT
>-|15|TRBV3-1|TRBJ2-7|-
CASSQVRKRAYEQYF
TGTGCCAGCAGCCAAGTGCGGAAGAGAGCCTACGAGCAGTACTTC
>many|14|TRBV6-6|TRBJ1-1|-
CASSYGPMNTEAFF
TGTGCCAGCAGTTACGGCCCCATGAACACTGAAGCTTTCTTT
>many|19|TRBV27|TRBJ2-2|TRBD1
CASSGTGVIVAGRAGELFF
TGTGCCAGCAGTGGGACAGGGGTCATCGTAGCGGGAAGGGCCGGGGAGCTGTTTTTT
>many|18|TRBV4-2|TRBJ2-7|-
CASSQEGVIWGFSYEQYF
TGTGCCAGCAGCCAGGAAGGGGTGATTTGGGGGTTCTCCTACGAGCAGTACTTC
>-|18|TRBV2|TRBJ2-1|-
CASSLERKLLSSYNEQFF
TGTGCCAGCAGTTTAGAACGGAAATTATTGAGCTCCTACAATGAGCAGTTCTTC
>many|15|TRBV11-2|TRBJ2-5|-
CASSLDLGSQETQYF
TGTGCCAGCAGCTTAGATTTAGGCAGCCAAGAGACCCAGTACTTC
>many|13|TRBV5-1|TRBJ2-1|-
CASSFSTSFEQFF
TGCGCCAGCAGCTTCTCTACTAGCTTTGAGCAGTTCTTC
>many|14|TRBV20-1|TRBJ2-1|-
CSVMEGPSYNEQFF
TGCAGTGTTATGGAGGGGCCGTCCTACAATGAGCAGTTCTTC
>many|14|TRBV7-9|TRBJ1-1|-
CASSLVGSHTEAFF
TGTGCCAGCAGCTTAGTAGGCTCCCACACTGAAGCTTTCTTT
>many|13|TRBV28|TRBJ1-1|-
CASSRQENTEAFF
TGTGCCAGCAGTCGACAGGAGAACACTGAAGCTTTCTTT
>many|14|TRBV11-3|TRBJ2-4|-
CASSWSVAKNIQYF
TGTGCCAGCAGCTGGTCAGTAGCCAAAAACATTCAGTACTTC
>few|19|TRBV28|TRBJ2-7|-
CASSSGLISQGWPTYEQYF
TGTGCCAGCAGCTCCGGTCTCATATCACAGGGATGGCCTACCTACGAGCAGTACTTC
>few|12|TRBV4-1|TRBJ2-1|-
CASSQKNNEQFF
TGCGCCAGCAGCCAAAAAAACAATGAGCAGTTCTTC
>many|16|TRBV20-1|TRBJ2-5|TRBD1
CSARGLEGAIVETQYF
TGCAGTGCTAGGGGGTTAGAGGGGGCGATCGTGGAGACCCAGTACTTC
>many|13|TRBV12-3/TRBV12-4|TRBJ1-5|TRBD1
CASVGGSNQPQHF
TGTGCCAGCGTAGGGGGCAGCAATCAGCCCCAGCATTTT
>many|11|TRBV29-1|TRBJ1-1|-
CSVARNTEAFF
TGCAGCGTTGCCAGGAACACTGAAGCTTTCTTT
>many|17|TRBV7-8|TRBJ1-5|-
CASSFTGTTYGNQPQHF
TGTGCCAGCAGCTTCACCGGGACGACTTATGGCAATCAGCCCCAGCATTTT
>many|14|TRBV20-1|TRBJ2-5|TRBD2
CSALRPGREETQYF
TGCAGTGCCCTCCGCCCAGGGAGGGAAGAGACCCAGTACTTC
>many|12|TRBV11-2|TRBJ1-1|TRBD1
CASSPGTGESFF
TGTGCCAGCAGCCCCGGGACAGGGGAATCTTTCTTT
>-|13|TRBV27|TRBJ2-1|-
CASSLSSRGEQFF
TGTGCCAGCAGTTTATCCTCTCGTGGGGAGCAGTTCTTC
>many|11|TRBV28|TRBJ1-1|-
CASSSTAEAFF
TGTGCCAGCAGTTCCACAGCTGAAGCTTTCTTT
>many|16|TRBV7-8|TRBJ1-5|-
CASSLAGVFSNQPQHF
TGTGCCAGCAGCTTAGCAGGGGTATTTAGCAATCAGCCCCAGCATTTT
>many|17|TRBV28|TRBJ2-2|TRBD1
CASSAPGQGARTGELFF
TGTGCCAGCAGCGCCCCGGGACAGGGGGCGCGAACCGGGGAGCTGTTTTTT
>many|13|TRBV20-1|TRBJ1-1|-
CSARVKSGTEAFF
TGCAGTGCTAGAGTAAAGTCAGGGACTGAAGCTTTCTTT
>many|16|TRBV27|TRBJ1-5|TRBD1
CASSYTGGGGNQPQHF
TGTGCCAGCAGTTACACAGGGGGCGGCGGCAATCAGCCCCAGCATTTT
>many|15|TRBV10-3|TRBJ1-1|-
CATVGTVGAGGEAFF
TGTGCCACCGTGGGTACAGTCGGGGCGGGCGGTGAAGCTTTCTTT
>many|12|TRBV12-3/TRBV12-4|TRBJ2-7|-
CASRLDGYEQYF
TGTGCCAGCAGACTGGACGGCTACGAGCAGTACTTC
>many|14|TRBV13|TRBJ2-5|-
CASSQSGSQETQYF
TGTGCCAGCAGCCAGAGTGGCTCCCAAGAGACCCAGTACTTC
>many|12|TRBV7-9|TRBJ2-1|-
CASSDERNEQFF
TGTGCCAGCAGCGACGAACGGAATGAGCAGTTCTTC